The 27 T cell receptor beta chains given below trace back to one sample, sequenced in a study of OX40 agonist ivuxolimab in advanced cancers. Clones were sequenced by immunoSEQ multiplex PCR, and TCRdb holds only the in-frame ones, with some missing. The profile shows 40,000 to 50,000 clones, 84% of them singletons. The sample was CD4+ or CD8+ T cells sorted from blood, taken in a trial of the OX40 agonist ivuxolimab. All receptors derive from an adult with an advanced solid tumor such as melanoma, head and neck, liver or kidney cancer.

The V call is TRBV27, the J call TRBJ2-7, with D possibly called TRBD1 or TRBD2 (5 bases each). In germline, CDR1 is MNHEY, CDR2 SMNVEV (reference sequence). V lost 4 bases and J lost 2, with 12 bases in between. This CDR3 contains 14 residues. CDR3 sequence: CASSSGDQAYEQYF. The CDR3 nucleotides are TGTGCCAGCAGTTCCGGGGACCAAGCCTACGAGCAGTACTTC.

This chain links TRBV7-8 with TRBJ1-2, with D possibly being TRBD1 (5 bases). The germline V gene encodes CDR1 SGHVS and CDR2 FQNEAQ. The CDR3 is 14 residues long. V was shortened by 0 bases and J by 4 bases, with 9 bases between the two germline ends. The CDR3 nucleotides are TGTGCCAGCAGCTTAGCTGGGGCGGCCTATGGCTACACCTTC. Encoded protein: CASSLAGAAYGYTF.

The DNA for the CDR3 is TGTGCCAGCAGCGACCGGGACAGGGGTCACAATGAGCAGTTCTTC. It codes for CASSDRDRGHNEQFF. The gene calls are TRBV11-3 and TRBJ2-1; 10 nucleotides agree with TRBD1. Germline trimming cut 5 bases from V and 5 bases from J; bases unmatched to any gene: 6. Per the germline V gene, CDR1 is SGHNT and CDR2 is YENEEA. This CDR3 has 15 amino acids.

The V call is TRBV10-1, the J call TRBJ1-1; D is ambiguous. CDR3 length: 13 residues. Germline lookup yields CDR1 WNHNN and CDR2 SYGVQD (reference sequence). The V gene lost 4 bases and the J gene lost 3 bases, with 9 bases spanning the gap. Here the CDR3 DNA reads TGCGCCAGCAGTGCCCGGGGATACACTGAAGCTTTCTTT. This translates into CASSARGYTEAFF.

J is TRBJ2-3 and V is TRBV4-1; 10 bases agree with TRBD1. Losses at the gene ends were 8 bases for V and 6 bases for J; bases not matched to a gene: 8. There are 14 residues in the CDR3. Germline lookup yields CDR1 MGHRA and CDR2 YSYEKL. The CDR3: CASGGQGYVDTQYF. The CDR3 DNA reads TGCGCCAGCGGGGGACAGGGGTATGTTGATACGCAGTATTTT.

This clone appeared a single time. The rearrangement joins TRBV13 to TRBJ2-3, with TRBD1 matching 10 bases. CDR3 length: 15 amino acids. Losses at the gene ends were 4 bases for V and 6 bases for J; bases not matched to a gene: 7. The V gene's germline CDR1 is PRHDT and CDR2 FYEKMQ (reference sequence). CDR3 sequence (DNA): TGTGCCAGCAGCTCCAGGGGGACAGGGGAGGATACGCAGTATTTT. It codes for CASSSRGTGEDTQYF.

V is TRBV28 and J is TRBJ1-1, with D perhaps matching TRBD1 (6 bases). CDR3 length equals 15 residues. V dropped 6 bases and J dropped 2 bases, with 16 bases sitting between them. The germline V gene has CDR1 MDHEN and CDR2 SYDVKM. The CDR3 nucleotides read TGTGCCAGCAGGGGCCCAGGGGCCCACAACACTGAAGCTTTCTTT. Its protein product is CASRGPGAHNTEAFF.

V gene TRBV28 combines with J gene TRBJ1-3; D is unclear. Germline V gives CDR1 MDHEN, CDR2 SYDVKM. V dropped 2 bases and J dropped 2 bases, with 13 bases sitting between them. There are 16 residues in the CDR3. DNA of the CDR3: TGTGCCAGCAGTTTAAGTCCGGATAGTCCTGGAAACACCATATATTTT. This sequence encodes CASSLSPDSPGNTIYF.

The gene calls are TRBV29-1 and TRBJ1-1; D possibly corresponds to TRBD1 (5 bases). CDR3 length: 12 residues. Per germline, CDR1 SQVTM and CDR2 ANQGSEA. Trimming removed 6 bases at V and 6 bases at J, with 14 bases between. CDR3 amino acids: CSVPGSGAEAFF. The CDR3 nucleotides read TGCAGCGTCCCAGGGTCCGGCGCTGAAGCTTTCTTT.

The chain links TRBV7-9 to TRBJ2-1; D is unresolved. V lost 3 bases and J lost 9, with 6 bases in between. CDR3 length equals 11 residues. CDR1 is SEHNR and CDR2 is FQNEAQ in the germline V gene (reference sequence). Written as DNA, the CDR3 is TGTGCCAGCAGCTTTGGCGGTGAGCAGTTCTTC. Translated: CASSFGGEQFF.

This clone is a singleton in its sample. This chain joins TRBV6-6 and TRBJ2-7; 12 positions agree with TRBD2. The CDR3 runs 15 residues. Germline V gene data show CDR1 as MNHNY and CDR2 as SVGAGI (reference sequence). V was pared by 6 bases and J by 3 bases, with 6 bases of the junction left unmatched. The CDR3 DNA reads TGTGCCAGCAGCCAACTAGCGGGAGGATTCTACGAGCAGTACTTC. Its translation is CASSQLAGGFYEQYF.

This clone was seen more than once but under ten times. The V and J genes are TRBV30 and TRBJ1-1; no clear D. Looked up from germline, CDR1 is GTSNPN and CDR2 is SVGIG (reference sequence). V lost 3 bases and J lost 0, with 14 bases in between. The CDR3 sequence is 15 residues long. The CDR3 region is CAWSAGSGVNTEAFF. CDR3 coding DNA: TGTGCCTGGAGCGCCGGGTCCGGGGTGAACACTGAAGCTTTCTTT.

The chain links TRBV27 to TRBJ2-3, with TRBD2 as a possible D gene (6 bases). The CDR3 is made up of 14 amino acids. The germline CDR1 and CDR2 sequences are MNHEY and SMNVEV (reference sequence). The V end lost 10 bases, the J end lost 2 bases, and 16 bases lay between the germline ends. CDR3 amino acids: CATSGTSSTDTQYF. The DNA for the CDR3 is TGTGCCACCTCCGGGACTTCGTCCACAGATACGCAGTATTTT.

This chain joins TRBV5-6 and TRBJ1-2; possible D gene TRBD1, 5 bases. Germline-derived CDR1 and CDR2 are SGHDT and YYEEEE. This CDR3 is 14 amino acids long. Trimming pared 3 bases from V and 4 bases from J, leaving 13 bases between. The CDR3 sequence is CASSWTQDFYGYTF. Here the CDR3 DNA reads TGTGCCAGCAGCTGGACACAGGACTTCTATGGCTACACCTTC.

This clone was observed once. J is TRBJ2-1 and V is TRBV27, with 7 bases that match TRBD2. Germline values: CDR1 MNHEY, CDR2 SMNVEV (reference sequence). The CDR3 extends over 15 amino acids. The junction had 8 bases not matched to a gene; V was cut back by 3 bases and J by 6 bases. CDR3 nucleotide sequence: TGTGCCAGCAGTTTTTTAGTGGGAGGGCCCAATGAGCAGTTCTTC. Residues: CASSFLVGGPNEQFF.

This clone was seen once. The rearrangement uses TRBV9 and TRBJ1-2; D remains unclear. The V end was cut by 0 bases, the J end by 1 base, with 10 bases between. CDR1 is SGDLS and CDR2 is YYNGEE in the germline V gene. This CDR3 has 15 residues. CDR3 loop: CASSVAAGSNYGYTF. The CDR3 DNA is TGTGCCAGCAGCGTAGCTGCAGGAAGTAACTATGGCTACACCTTC.

This rearrangement joins TRBV7-9 to TRBJ2-7, with D perhaps TRBD2 (5 bases). Germline assignment: CDR1 SEHNR and CDR2 FQNEAQ (reference sequence). The CDR3 runs 14 residues. The V end lost 2 bases, the J end lost 1 base, and 9 bases lay between the germline ends. CDR3: CASSLSGKSYEQYF. DNA for the CDR3: TGTGCCAGCAGCTTAAGCGGCAAGTCCTACGAGCAGTACTTC.

A single count supports this clone. The chain recombines TRBV7-9 with TRBJ2-5; tentative D call: TRBD2 (5 bases). The CDR3 length is 15 residues. Germline CDR1 reads SEHNR; CDR2 reads FQNEAQ (reference sequence). With 5 bases removed from V and 4 bases from J, the gap between germline ends came to 17 bases. The CDR3 loop is CASSALISRGETQYF. The CDR3 DNA is TGTGCCAGCAGCGCCCTTATCAGCCGGGGAGAGACCCAGTACTTC.

This clone showed up just a few times. J is TRBJ1-2 and V is TRBV4-3; TRBD1 matches at 8 bases. Unmatched junction bases numbered 1, after V lost 3 bases and J lost 4 bases. Germline loops: CDR1 LGHNA, CDR2 YSLEER. The CDR3 covers 13 residues. The CDR3 spells CASSHGQGYGYTF. CDR3 nucleotide sequence: TGCGCCAGCAGCCACGGACAGGGCTATGGCTACACCTTC.

This chain uses TRBV6-6 with TRBJ1-1, with D unclear. CDR1 and CDR2 from the germline V gene are MNHNY and SVGAGI (reference sequence). V dropped 0 bases and J dropped 0 bases, with 8 bases sitting between them. This CDR3 region has 15 residues. The CDR3 DNA is TGTGCCAGCAGTTACTCTCCCAGGATGAACACTGAAGCTTTCTTT. It encodes CASSYSPRMNTEAFF.

The rearrangement joins TRBV18 to TRBJ2-3; D is uncertain. The germline CDR1 and CDR2 sequences are KGHSH and LQKENI. The CDR3 has 15 amino acids. Trimming pared 2 bases from V and 2 bases from J, leaving 11 bases between. CDR3 protein: CASSPGVMATDTQYF. DNA of the CDR3: TGTGCCAGCTCACCAGGGGTGATGGCCACAGATACGCAGTATTTT. The variable domain in full, completed from reference TRBV18 and TRBJ2-3, reads NAGVMQNPRHLVRRRGQEARLRCSPMKGHSHVYWYRQLPEEGLKFMVYLQKENIIDESGMPKERFSAEFPKEGPSILRIQQVVRGDSAAYFCASSPGVMATDTQYFGPGTRLTVL.

The chain carries TRBV7-9 and TRBJ2-2, with TRBD1 matching over 7 bases. The V segment lost 5 bases and the J segment 4 bases; nucleotides outside the gene matches: 4. This CDR3 region has 14 residues. Germline V gives CDR1 SEHNR, CDR2 FQNEAQ (reference sequence). The CDR3: CASSPGTATGELFF. Here the CDR3 DNA reads TGTGCCAGCAGCCCCGGGACAGCCACCGGGGAGCTGTTTTTT.

V gene TRBV11-2 combines with J gene TRBJ1-3; D ambiguous. CDR1 and CDR2 (germline): SGHAT, FQNNGV. This CDR3 spans 15 amino acids. Trimming stripped 1 base from V and 0 bases from J, with 7 bases between. The CDR3 region has the DNA TGTGCCAGCAGCTTAGTAAACCCCTCTGGAAACACCATATATTTT. This sequence encodes CASSLVNPSGNTIYF. Using reference TRBV11-2 and TRBJ1-3 for the parts outside the CDR3, the full variable domain is EAGVAQSPRYKIIEKRQSVAFWCNPISGHATLYWYQQILGQGPKLLIQFQNNGVVDDSQLPKDRFSAERLKGVDSTLKIQPAKLEDSAVYLCASSLVNPSGNTIYFGEGSWLTVV.

The chain couples TRBV28 to TRBJ1-5, with 10 bases matching TRBD1. The J segment lost 5 bases and the V segment lost 6 bases, leaving 7 bases of the junction unmatched. CDR1 is MDHEN and CDR2 is SYDVKM in the germline V gene. The CDR3 is made up of 15 amino acids. The CDR3, as DNA: TGTGCCAGCAGATTCCCTGGGACAGGGGATCAGCCCCAGCATTTT. Translated: CASRFPGTGDQPQHF.

The gene calls are TRBV9 and TRBJ2-1; 8 nucleotides agree with TRBD1. The CDR3 sequence is 17 residues long. V shed 4 bases, J shed 10 bases, and the junction held 19 bases outside the gene matches. The germline V gene has CDR1 SGDLS and CDR2 YYNGEE. The CDR3, as DNA: TGTGCCAGCAGCTCAGCCCCCGGGACAGGTGTAGGTGACGAGCAGTTCTTC. Translated: CASSSAPGTGVGDEQFF. Using reference TRBV9 and TRBJ2-1 for the parts outside the CDR3, the full variable domain is DSGVTQTPKHLITATGQRVTLRCSPRSGDLSVYWYQQSLDQGLQFLIQYYNGEERAKGNILERFSAQQFPDLHSELNLSSLELGDSALYFCASSSAPGTGVGDEQFFGPGTRLTVL.

V is TRBV7-3 and J is TRBJ2-1, with 9 bases matching TRBD2. This CDR3 spans 15 amino acids. Per germline, CDR1 SGHTA and CDR2 FQGTGA. The junction had 8 bases not matched to a gene; V was cut back by 5 bases and J by 6 bases. CDR3 nucleotides: TGTGCCAGCAGCATAGCGGGGGCGCGAGGCAATGAGCAGTTCTTC. Translation: CASSIAGARGNEQFF.

This sequence joins TRBV18 and TRBJ1-5, with D perhaps TRBD1 (6 bases). Trimming cost V 3 bases and J 0 bases, with 9 bases left between them. The germline V gene encodes CDR1 KGHSH and CDR2 LQKENI. This CDR3 spans 15 amino acids. Here the CDR3 reads CASSPTGYSNQPQHF. CDR3 in DNA: TGTGCCAGCTCACCTACAGGGTATAGCAATCAGCCCCAGCATTTT.